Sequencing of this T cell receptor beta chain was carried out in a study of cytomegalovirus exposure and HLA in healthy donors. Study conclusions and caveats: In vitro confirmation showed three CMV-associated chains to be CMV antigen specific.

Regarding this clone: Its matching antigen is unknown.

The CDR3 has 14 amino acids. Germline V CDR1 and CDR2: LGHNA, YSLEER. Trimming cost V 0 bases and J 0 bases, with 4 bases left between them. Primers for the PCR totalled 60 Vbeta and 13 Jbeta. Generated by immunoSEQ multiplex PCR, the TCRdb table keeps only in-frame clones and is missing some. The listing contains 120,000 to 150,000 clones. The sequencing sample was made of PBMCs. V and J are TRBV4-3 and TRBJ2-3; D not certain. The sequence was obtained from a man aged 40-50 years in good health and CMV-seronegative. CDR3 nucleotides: TGCGCCAGCAGCCAAGATGTAAGCACAGATACGCAGTATTTT. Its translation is CASSQDVSTDTQYF.